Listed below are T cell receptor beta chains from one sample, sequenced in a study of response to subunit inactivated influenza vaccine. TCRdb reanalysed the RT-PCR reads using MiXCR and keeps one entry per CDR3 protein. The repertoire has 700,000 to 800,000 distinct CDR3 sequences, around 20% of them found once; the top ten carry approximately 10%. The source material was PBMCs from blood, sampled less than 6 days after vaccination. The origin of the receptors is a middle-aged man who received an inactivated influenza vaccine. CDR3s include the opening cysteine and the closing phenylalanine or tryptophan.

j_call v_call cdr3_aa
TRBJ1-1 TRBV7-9 CASSLAWDLGAFF
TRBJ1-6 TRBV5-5 CASSSGRGSPLHF
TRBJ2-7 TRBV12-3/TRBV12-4 CASSLANMVEQYF
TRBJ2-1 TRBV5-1 CASSFLQREGPYNEQFF
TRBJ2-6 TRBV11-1 CASSLAPGTAYSGANVLTF
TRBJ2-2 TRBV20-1 CSARSRDYYTGELFF
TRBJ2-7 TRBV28 CASSSPGTGTREQYF
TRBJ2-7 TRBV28 CASSTVGQGTYEQYF
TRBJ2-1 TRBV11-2 CASSLVLSSGIHEQFF
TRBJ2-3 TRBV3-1 CASSPILDRIGADTQYF
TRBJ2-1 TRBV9 CASSVARGGTYNEQFF
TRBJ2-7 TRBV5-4 CASSLLGLAESYEQYF
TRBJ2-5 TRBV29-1 CSVEGLAGGYQETQYF
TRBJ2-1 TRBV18 CASGLAGGIEQFF
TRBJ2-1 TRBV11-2 CASSFRDGGLASYNEQFF
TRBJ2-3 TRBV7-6 CASSSGQGLPTDTQYF
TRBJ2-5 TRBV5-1 CASSSGQGSASGETQYF
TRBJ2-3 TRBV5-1 CASSWTSGSGADTQYF
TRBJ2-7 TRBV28 CAGGGQGVSNEQYF
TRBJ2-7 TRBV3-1 CASSHFYEQYF
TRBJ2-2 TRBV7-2 CASSPSGNTGELFF
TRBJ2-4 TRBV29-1 CSVDLGERYF
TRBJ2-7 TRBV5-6 CASSSALGGGRYEQYF
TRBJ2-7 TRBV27 CASSLVADSYEQYF
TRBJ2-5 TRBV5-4 CASSFAFWTGRPLQETQYF
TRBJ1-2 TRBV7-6 CASSLLAGDGYTF
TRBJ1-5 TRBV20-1 CSARDLQMGNQPQHF
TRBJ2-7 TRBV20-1 CSAGHGIWGEQYF
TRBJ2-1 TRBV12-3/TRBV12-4 CASSLALTGDEQFF
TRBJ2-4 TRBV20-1 CSAPGSFSKNIQYF
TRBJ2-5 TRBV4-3 CASSPGPPGAQETQYF
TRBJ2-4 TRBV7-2 CASSLRGTGVAKNIQYF
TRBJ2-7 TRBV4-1 CASSQNGHSSYEQYF
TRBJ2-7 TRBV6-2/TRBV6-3 CASSPIAGESSYEQYF
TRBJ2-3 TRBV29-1 CSARIRPDTQYF
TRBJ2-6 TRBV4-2 CASSPPGQGASGANVLTF
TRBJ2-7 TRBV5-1 CASSLGVQDHYEQYF
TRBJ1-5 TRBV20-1 CSVRSGDQPQHF
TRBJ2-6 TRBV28 CASSLRPGVGANVLTF
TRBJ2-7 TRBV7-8 CASNEGTAVPYEQYF
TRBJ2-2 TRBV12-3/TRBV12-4 CASRDSARRLNTGELFF
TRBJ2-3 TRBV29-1 CSVPAGATDTQYF